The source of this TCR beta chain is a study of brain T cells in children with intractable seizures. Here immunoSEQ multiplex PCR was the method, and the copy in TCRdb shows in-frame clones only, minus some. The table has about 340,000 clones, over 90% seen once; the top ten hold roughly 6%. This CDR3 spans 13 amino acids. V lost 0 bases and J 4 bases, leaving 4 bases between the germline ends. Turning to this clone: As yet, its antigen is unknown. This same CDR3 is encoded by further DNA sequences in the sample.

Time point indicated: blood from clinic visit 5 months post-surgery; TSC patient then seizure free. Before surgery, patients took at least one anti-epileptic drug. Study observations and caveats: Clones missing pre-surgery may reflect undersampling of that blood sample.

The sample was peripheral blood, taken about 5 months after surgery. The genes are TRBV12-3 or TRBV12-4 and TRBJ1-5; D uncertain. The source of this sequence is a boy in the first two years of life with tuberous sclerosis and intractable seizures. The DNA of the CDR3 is TGTGCCAGCAGTTTAGCGGGAAATCAGCCCCAGCATTTT. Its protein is CASSLAGNQPQHF.